One sample yielded the 29 T cell receptor beta chains listed below, sequenced in a study of blood T cell repertoires in COVID-19. Using immunoSEQ multiplex PCR, the repertoire was profiled, and TCRdb retains in-frame clones only, with some absent. Of a few hundred thousand clones listed, about 90% are singletons. Sequencing used peripheral blood. The receptors shown here come from a man aged 60-69 years with acute or convalescent COVID-19.

This rearrangement joins TRBV9 to TRBJ1-2; the match to TRBD1 covers 8 bases. The V segment lost 4 bases and the J segment 8 bases; nucleotides outside the gene matches: 7. The CDR3 sequence is 13 residues long. In germline, CDR1 is SGDLS, CDR2 YYNGEE. CDR3 bases: TGTGCCAGCAGCCCGACAGGGGTGGAAGGCTACACCTTC. Protein: CASSPTGVEGYTF.

The genes are TRBV6-6 and TRBJ1-2; 11 positions match TRBD1. The germline gives CDR1 MNHNY, CDR2 SVGAGI (reference sequence). Trimming removed 5 bases from V and 3 bases from J; junction bases left unmatched: 5. The CDR3 has 15 residues. CDR3 DNA sequence: TGTGCCAGCAGTGACTGGGACAGGGGGGACTATGGCTACACCTTC. Encoded protein: CASSDWDRGDYGYTF.

With respect to this clone: The sample carries other DNA sequences with the same CDR3. The rearrangement uses TRBV5-1 and TRBJ2-5; D perhaps matches TRBD1 (6 bases). The CDR3 is 14 residues long. V was clipped by 0 bases and J by 0 bases, with 6 bases between them. CDR1 and CDR2 from the germline V gene are SGHRS and YFSETQ. This CDR3 reads CASSLGQDQETQYF. The CDR3 DNA reads as TGCGCCAGCAGCTTGGGACAGGACCAAGAGACCCAGTACTTC.

The chain links TRBV11-3 to TRBJ1-1; TRBD1 is a possible D gene (5 bases). This CDR3 has 16 residues. From germline, CDR1 is SGHNT and CDR2 YENEEA. The germline V and J ends were trimmed by 0 bases and 3 bases, with 14 bases remaining between them. The CDR3 DNA reads as TGTGCCAGCAGCTTAGATGGGAGGGACGGGGACACTGAAGCTTTCTTT. The encoded protein is CASSLDGRDGDTEAFF.

The rearrangement joins TRBV7-2 to TRBJ2-7; 8 bases map to TRBD2. The ends lost 2 bases at V and 3 bases at J; junction bases unmatched: 6. CDR3 length: 15 residues. CDR1 is SGHTA and CDR2 is FQGNSA in the germline V gene. The CDR3 reads CASSLQASGYYEQYF. CDR3 sequence (DNA): TGTGCCAGCAGCTTACAGGCTAGCGGGTACTACGAGCAGTACTTC. Complete variable domain (other parts from reference TRBV7-2 and TRBJ2-7): GAGVSQSPSNKVTEKGKDVELRCDPISGHTALYWYRQSLGQGLEFLIYFQGNSAPDKSGLPSDRFSAERTGGSVSTLTIQRTQQEDSAVYLCASSLQASGYYEQYFGPGTRLTVT.

Only a few counts were recorded for this clone. The chain employs TRBV4-1 and TRBJ2-3, with D unclear. Germline CDR1 MGHRA, CDR2 YSYEKL. CDR3 length: 16 amino acids. The V end was cut by 1 base, the J end by 10 bases, with 21 bases between. The CDR3 is CASSQGWARGPLAQYF. CDR3 DNA: TGCGCCAGCAGCCAAGGATGGGCGCGTGGGCCCTTAGCGCAGTATTTT.

The chain joins TRBV28 to TRBJ1-1; maybe TRBD1 (5 bases). The CDR3 contains 13 residues. Germline lookup yields CDR1 MDHEN and CDR2 SYDVKM. V gave up 7 bases and J gave up 1 base, with 10 bases separating them. CDR3 nucleotide sequence: TGTGCCAGCATTACCCAGGGGAACACTGAAGCTTTCTTT. This gives the protein CASITQGNTEAFF.

The V and J genes are TRBV5-4 and TRBJ2-1; 8 bases align to TRBD1. CDR1 is SGHNT, CDR2 YYREEE, per germline (reference sequence). The CDR3 length is 16 residues. V lost 4 bases to trimming and J lost 6 bases; unmatched junction nucleotides: 12. The CDR3 spells CASSPSRQGAGNEQFF. The CDR3 coding sequence is TGTGCCAGCAGCCCAAGTCGGCAGGGGGCTGGCAATGAGCAGTTCTTC.

This clone turned up a few times. The chain employs TRBV11-2 and TRBJ2-3; no firm D call. The V end was cut by 0 bases, the J end by 8 bases, with 9 bases between. This CDR3 is built from 13 residues. In germline, CDR1 is SGHAT, CDR2 FQNNGV. As DNA, the CDR3 is TGTGCCAGCAGCTTAGATCGCGATACTACGCAGTATTTT. This codes for CASSLDRDTTQYF.

The J gene is TRBJ2-4, the V gene TRBV19; 9 nucleotides agree with TRBD1. The CDR3 has 15 amino acids. Germline V lookup: CDR1 LNHDA, CDR2 SQIVND (reference sequence). The junction had 4 bases not matched to a gene; V was cut back by 7 bases and J by 0 bases. The CDR3 coding sequence is TGTGCCAGTACGGACAGGGGCCTAGCCAAAAACATTCAGTACTTC. As protein: CASTDRGLAKNIQYF.

The rearrangement links TRBV9 to TRBJ2-3, with a tentative D call TRBD2 (5 bases). CDR3 size: 16 residues. V was cut by 4 bases and J by 6 bases, with 21 bases left in between. Germline V gives CDR1 SGDLS, CDR2 YYNGEE. CDR3 sequence: CASSPREGLPTDTQYF. CDR3 nucleotides: TGTGCCAGCAGCCCCCGAGAGGGCCTCCCGACGGATACGCAGTATTTT.

The chain recombines TRBV7-2 with TRBJ1-4, with D tentatively TRBD1 (6 bases). CDR3 length: 13 residues. Germline V CDR1 and CDR2: SGHTA, FQGNSA. Trimming took off 5 bases at V and 8 bases at J, with 12 bases between the two ends. DNA of the CDR3: TGTGCCAGCAGCCCCGGGGGGGGCGAAAAACTGTTTTTT. This sequence encodes CASSPGGGEKLFF. The variable domain in full, completed from reference TRBV7-2 and TRBJ1-4, reads GAGVSQSPSNKVTEKGKDVELRCDPISGHTALYWYRQSLGQGLEFLIYFQGNSAPDKSGLPSDRFSAERTGGSVSTLTIQRTQQEDSAVYLCASSPGGGEKLFFGSGTQLSVL.

The chain links TRBV20-1 to TRBJ2-5, with D possibly matching TRBD2 (5 bases). Trimming took off 0 bases at V and 14 bases at J, with 13 bases between the two ends. Germline V gene data show CDR1 as DFQATT and CDR2 as SNEGSKA (reference sequence). The CDR3 is 11 residues long. CDR3 DNA: TGCAGTGCTAGAGACACTAGATTCCGATACTTC. It specifies CSARDTRFRYF.

CDR3: CASSVREGSHTDTQYF. Here the CDR3 DNA reads TGTGCCAGCAGCGTACGAGAGGGAAGCCACACAGATACGCAGTATTTT. The chain is built from TRBV9 and TRBJ2-3; D is possibly TRBD2 (5 bases). V gave up 1 base and J gave up 2 bases, with 14 bases separating them. The CDR3 has 16 residues. Germline CDR1 is SGDLS and CDR2 is YYNGEE.

V gene TRBV4-3 combines with J gene TRBJ1-1, with D maybe TRBD1 (6 bases). CDR1 and CDR2 (germline): LGHNA, YSLEER. The CDR3 is 16 residues long. V dropped 3 bases and J dropped 0 bases, with 14 bases sitting between them. CDR3 DNA sequence: TGCGCCAGCAGCCAGGACCTACAGGGAATGAACACTGAAGCTTTCTTT. Protein product: CASSQDLQGMNTEAFF.

J is TRBJ2-1 and V is TRBV29-1; 14 nucleotides agree with TRBD2. The trim removed 7 bases at V and 8 bases at J, leaving 7 bases unmatched. Germline lookup yields CDR1 SQVTM and CDR2 ANQGSEA. The CDR3 extends over 14 amino acids. The CDR3 region has the DNA TGCAGCGCTGCGACTAGCGGGAGGGCCGATGAGCAGTTCTTC. It encodes CSAATSGRADEQFF.

The genes are TRBV10-3 and TRBJ2-2, with D perhaps TRBD2 (6 bases). Germline V gene sequence: CDR1 ENHRY, CDR2 SYGVKD. V lost 7 bases and J 2 bases, leaving 14 bases between the germline ends. This CDR3 comprises 15 residues. The CDR3 loop reads CAINQEGGNTGELFF. The CDR3 DNA is TGTGCCATCAACCAGGAGGGAGGTAACACCGGGGAGCTGTTTTTT.

V is TRBV6-6 and J is TRBJ1-6; D is unclear. The CDR3 loop spans 16 amino acids. The V gene's germline CDR1 is MNHNY and CDR2 SVGAGI (reference sequence). Trimming pared 6 bases from V and 9 bases from J, leaving 21 bases between. The CDR3 region is CASSPATPTAGSPLHF. The CDR3 DNA reads TGTGCCAGCAGCCCCGCGACCCCCACGGCGGGTTCACCCCTCCACTTT.

Regarding this clone: Distinct nucleotide sequences in the sample also encode this CDR3. The rearrangement uses TRBV28 and TRBJ2-3, with TRBD2 identical over 10 bases. CDR1 is MDHEN and CDR2 is SYDVKM in the germline V gene. The CDR3 sequence is 15 residues long. J lost 4 bases, V lost 5 bases, and 6 bases had no gene match. For the CDR3, the DNA is TGTGCCAGCAGTCTAGCGGGAGAGGGGGCAGATACGCAGTATTTT. Its translation is CASSLAGEGADTQYF.

The chain combines TRBV6-5 with TRBJ1-1; D may be TRBD1 (5 bases). Trimming removed 8 bases from V and 1 base from J, with 11 bases in between. The CDR3 is 13 residues long. The germline CDR1 and CDR2 sequences are MNHEY and SVGAGI. The CDR3 region has the DNA TGTGCCAGCGAAGGGGTCCCGAACACTGAAGCTTTCTTT. It is translated as CASEGVPNTEAFF.

The V and J genes are TRBV7-2 and TRBJ1-3; D ambiguous. Germline CDR1 SGHTA, CDR2 FQGNSA. The germline V and J ends were trimmed by 1 base and 0 bases, with 13 bases remaining between them. The CDR3 totals 17 residues. CDR3 residues: CASSLVVSGSSGNTIYF. As DNA, the CDR3 is TGTGCCAGCAGCTTAGTAGTTTCAGGCAGCTCTGGAAACACCATATATTTT.

V and J are TRBV7-9 and TRBJ2-1, with 11 bases that match TRBD2. With V trimmed by 0 bases and J by 8 bases, 6 bases remained unmatched. The germline V gene has CDR1 SEHNR and CDR2 FQNEAQ (reference sequence). The CDR3 has 16 residues. For the CDR3, the DNA is TGTGCCAGCAGCTTAGCGCGACTAGCGGGAATGGATGAGCAGTTCTTC. This encodes CASSLARLAGMDEQFF. Looking up the rest from reference TRBV7-9 and TRBJ2-1 gives the full variable domain: DTGVSQNPRHKITKRGQNVTFRCDPISEHNRLYWYRQTLGQGPEFLTYFQNEAQLEKSRLLSDRFSAERPKGSFSTLEIQRTEQGDSAMYLCASSLARLAGMDEQFFGPGTRLTVL.

This chain joins TRBV6-6 and TRBJ2-7, with TRBD2 identical over 8 bases. Trimming at V came to 0 bases and at J to 3 bases, leaving 7 bases not matched to a gene. Germline V gene data show CDR1 as MNHNY and CDR2 as SVGAGI (reference sequence). The CDR3 is 16 amino acids. CDR3 region: CASSYSLGGRNYEQYF. In DNA form, the CDR3 reads TGTGCCAGCAGTTACTCGTTGGGCGGGAGGAACTACGAGCAGTACTTC.

The CDR3 DNA reads TGTGCCAGCAGCGTTACAGGGTATGGAGAGACCCAGTACTTC. Protein product: CASSVTGYGETQYF. The chain employs TRBV9 and TRBJ2-5; the D gene is possibly TRBD1 (6 bases). Germline V gene lookup returns CDR1 SGDLS and CDR2 YYNGEE. V was cut by 2 bases and J by 4 bases, with 12 bases left in between. The CDR3 totals 14 residues.

This chain joins TRBV5-5 and TRBJ2-2; 9 bases are a match to TRBD1. CDR1 and CDR2 from the germline V gene are SGHKS and YYEKEE (reference sequence). Unmatched junction bases numbered 5, after V lost 1 base and J lost 4 bases. This CDR3 has 16 residues. The CDR3 sequence is CASSLLTQGATGELFF. The CDR3 nucleotides are TGTGCCAGCAGCTTGCTAACACAGGGGGCCACCGGGGAGCTGTTTTTT.

The rearrangement joins TRBV7-2 to TRBJ2-2; 7 bases map to TRBD2. CDR1 is SGHTA and CDR2 is FQGNSA in the germline V gene. The CDR3 covers 15 residues. V lost 5 bases to trimming and J lost 7 bases; unmatched junction nucleotides: 10. The CDR3 coding sequence is TGTGCCAGCAGCCCGCGGGGGTTTGAAGGCGGGGAGCTGTTTTTT. This encodes CASSPRGFEGGELFF.

V is TRBV7-9 and J is TRBJ2-3, with D possibly matching TRBD2 (5 bases). The CDR3 is made up of 14 amino acids. Germline CDR1 reads SEHNR; CDR2 reads FQNEAQ (reference sequence). V lost 2 bases and J 4 bases, leaving 10 bases between the germline ends. The CDR3 DNA reads as TGTGCCAGCAGCTTAATCGCGGAGGCAGATACGCAGTATTTT. Translated: CASSLIAEADTQYF.

The chain joins TRBV5-5 to TRBJ1-1; 8 bases map to TRBD1. Unmatched junction bases numbered 4, after V lost 5 bases and J lost 1 base. CDR1 SGHKS and CDR2 YYEKEE come from the germline V gene (reference sequence). This CDR3 is 14 amino acids long. CDR3 sequence (DNA): TGTGCCAGCAGTGCGGGACAGGCGAACACTGAAGCTTTCTTT. It specifies CASSAGQANTEAFF.

The genes are TRBV5-1 and TRBJ2-2; D might be TRBD2 (6 bases). V was cut by 4 bases and J by 2 bases, with 12 bases left in between. Germline V gene data show CDR1 as SGHRS and CDR2 as YFSETQ. CDR3 length equals 15 residues. The CDR3 protein is CASSLRDGNTGELFF. CDR3 bases: TGCGCCAGCAGCCTGCGGGACGGCAACACCGGGGAGCTGTTTTTT.